This paragraph covers one T cell receptor (beta chain) sequence. Its cognate antigen is unknown. This entry belongs to a study of T-cell memory formation after mild COVID-19. Study-level results: Clones contracting over day 15 to 85 were CD4/CD8 balanced, with later expanders leaning CD4+.

The germline V gene encodes CDR1 SGHRS and CDR2 YFSETQ. This CDR3 has 14 amino acids. The germline V and J ends were trimmed by 6 bases and 1 base, with 13 bases remaining between them. TCRdb re-derived calls from the 5' RACE reads in MiXCR, one entry per CDR3 protein. The sample includes hundreds of thousands of distinct CDR3 sequences, roughly 21% seen only once; the top ten take about 12%. The sequence was obtained from an adult woman who had mild COVID-19 (a few samples of this study predate the infection). Cell type and time point are not known. The V and J genes are TRBV5-1 and TRBJ1-2; D ambiguous. Sequenced material: PBMCs or a T cell subset sorted from them (not recorded which). The CDR3 DNA sequence: TGCGCCAGCAAACCAATCGAGAATAACTATGGCTACACCTTC. Amino acids: CASKPIENNYGYTF.